These T cell receptor beta chains were read from a single sample in a study of blood T cell repertoires in COVID-19. Generated by immunoSEQ multiplex PCR, the TCRdb table keeps only in-frame clones and is missing some. The table records more than 45,000 clones, 90% of them present only once. The sequenced sample consisted of peripheral blood. The receptors were gathered from a human donor in a cohort sampled during active COVID-19. CDR3s include the opening cysteine and the closing phenylalanine or tryptophan. D genes are given only for firm matches. Not all rows give a size; the values are once, few, many and, for expanded clones, a class.

TRBV27	TRBJ2-2	TRBD2	17	once	TGTGCCAGCAGCCTAACCCGGACTAGCGGGAGACCCGGGGAGCTGTTTTTT	CASSLTRTSGRPGELFF
TRBV6-5	TRBJ1-1	TRBD1	15	-	TGTGCCAGCAAAACTCGGGACAGTGATCTATTGCAAGCTTTCTTT	CASKTRDSDLLQAFF
TRBV5-6	TRBJ2-7	TRBD2	14	once	TGTGCCAGCAGCTCTGACGGGACTAACTACGAGCAGTACTTC	CASSSDGTNYEQYF
TRBV7-9	TRBJ2-7	-	13	once	TGTGCCAGCAGCCAAGTCGGGGGAGACGAGCAGTACTTC	CASSQVGGDEQYF
TRBV7-9	TRBJ2-5	-	19	-	TGTGCCAGCACACTGGGGACAACCGTAGCGCGGTTGTACCAAGAGACCCAGTACTTC	CASTLGTTVARLYQETQYF
TRBV5-6	TRBJ1-2	TRBD1	14	-	TGTGCCAGCAGTTCGTTCACAGGGGTGTTTGGCTACACCTTC	CASSSFTGVFGYTF
TRBV3-1/TRBV3-2	TRBJ2-4	TRBD2	17	-	TGTGCCAGCAGCCAAGATGGACTAGCGGGAGCCAAAAACATTCAGTACTTC	CASSQDGLAGAKNIQYF
TRBV11-2	TRBJ2-4	TRBD2	17	few	TGTGCCAGCAGCTCTATAACTAGCGCATTAGCCAAAAACATTCAGTACTTC	CASSSITSALAKNIQYF
TRBV4-2	TRBJ2-7	TRBD2	17	-	TGTGCCAGCAGCCAGGGGCGACTAGCGGAATTATCCTACGAGCAGTACTTC	CASSQGRLAELSYEQYF
TRBV10-2	TRBJ2-5	TRBD1	15	-	TGCGCCAGCAGTAACAGACAGGGCCCACAAGAGACCCAGTACTTC	CASSNRQGPQETQYF
TRBV6-1	TRBJ2-5	-	14	-	TGTGCCAGCAGTGAAGGGGTTTCGGGAGAGACCCAGTACTTC	CASSEGVSGETQYF